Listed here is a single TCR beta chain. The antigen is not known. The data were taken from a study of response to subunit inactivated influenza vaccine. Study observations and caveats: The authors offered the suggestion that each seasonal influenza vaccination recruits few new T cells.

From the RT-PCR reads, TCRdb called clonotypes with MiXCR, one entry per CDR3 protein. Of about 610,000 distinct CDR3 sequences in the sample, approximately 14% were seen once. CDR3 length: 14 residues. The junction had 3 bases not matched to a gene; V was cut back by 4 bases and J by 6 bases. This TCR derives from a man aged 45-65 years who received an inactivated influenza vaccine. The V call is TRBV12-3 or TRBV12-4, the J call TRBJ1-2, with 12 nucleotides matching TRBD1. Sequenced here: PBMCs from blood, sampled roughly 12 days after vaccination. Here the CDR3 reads CASSWGTGGHGYTF. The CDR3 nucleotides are TGTGCCAGCAGTTGGGGGACAGGGGGCCATGGCTACACCTTC.